Listed below are T cell receptor beta chains from one sample, sequenced in a study of CD8+ T cells in alopecia areata. The repertoire was sequenced with immunoSEQ multiplex PCR; TCRdb's copy has only in-frame clones and lacks some. The table shows a few hundred thousand clones, with 35% to 40% occurring only once. The source material was CD4+ T cells sorted from blood, sampled between weeks 30 and 35, from a patient treated with tofacitinib. The receptors stem from a human donor with alopecia areata. The CDR3 runs from the conserved cysteine through the conserved F or W. Each record gives: V gene, clone size, J gene, D gene, CDR3 protein, CDR3 DNA. The D gene is left open where the match is weak. Expanded clones are given a class, and other clones once, few, many or no size at all.

TRBV2	.	TRBJ2-7	TRBD1	CASQGQTTYEQYF	TGTGCCAGCCAGGGACAGACCACCTACGAGCAGTACTTC
TRBV5-1	.	TRBJ1-6	.	CASSLEYRWADYNSPLHF	TGCGCCAGCAGCTTGGAATATAGATGGGCAGATTATAATTCACCCCTCCACTTT
TRBV30	.	TRBJ2-1	TRBD2	CAWRTSGRYNEQFF	TGTGCCTGGAGGACTAGCGGGCGCTACAATGAGCAGTTCTTC
TRBV6-5	.	TRBJ1-2	.	CASSYSRRNNYGYTF	TGTGCCAGCAGTTACTCGAGACGGAACAACTATGGCTACACCTTC
TRBV6-6	.	TRBJ1-6	.	CASSYSRGESPLHF	TGTGCCAGCAGTTACTCTCGCGGGGAATCACCCCTCCACTTT
TRBV2	.	TRBJ2-1	TRBD1	CASRQGWGQGDDEQFF	TGTGCCAGCAGACAAGGGTGGGGACAGGGGGACGATGAGCAGTTCTTC
TRBV7-6	.	TRBJ2-7	TRBD2	CASSSRLAGVNSYEQYF	TGTGCCAGCAGCTCGAGACTAGCGGGGGTGAACTCCTACGAGCAGTACTTC
TRBV14	.	TRBJ1-2	.	CASSLNNPPKLRGYTF	TGTGCCAGCAGCCTTAATAACCCTCCTAAATTGAGGGGCTACACCTTC
TRBV9	.	TRBJ2-1	.	CASSQSQTFGRSSYNEQFF	TGTGCCAGCAGCCAAAGCCAAACCTTCGGGCGCAGCTCCTACAATGAGCAGTTCTTC
TRBV7-9	few	TRBJ2-1	.	CASSLNGNYNEQFF	TGTGCCAGCAGCTTAAACGGGAACTACAATGAGCAGTTCTTC